This TCR beta chain was sequenced for a study of PD-1 blockade in mismatch repair-deficient tumors. Data came from immunoSEQ multiplex PCR; TCRdb stores just in-frame clones and leaves some out. This table holds 15,000 or so clones, 65% to 85% found once. Germline CDR1 is LNHDA and CDR2 is SQIVND (reference sequence). Trimming took 5 bases from V and 6 from J; bases not matched to a gene: 9. This CDR3 has 14 residues. The V call is TRBV19, the J call TRBJ1-1, with TRBD1 identical over 7 bases. This clonotype was sampled from an adult with mismatch repair-deficient cancer. The material sequenced was PBMCs, taken 4 weeks after starting pembrolizumab. CDR3 amino acids: CASSEATGLSEAFF. The CDR3 nucleotides are TGTGCCAGTAGTGAAGCGACAGGGTTGTCTGAAGCTTTCTTT.